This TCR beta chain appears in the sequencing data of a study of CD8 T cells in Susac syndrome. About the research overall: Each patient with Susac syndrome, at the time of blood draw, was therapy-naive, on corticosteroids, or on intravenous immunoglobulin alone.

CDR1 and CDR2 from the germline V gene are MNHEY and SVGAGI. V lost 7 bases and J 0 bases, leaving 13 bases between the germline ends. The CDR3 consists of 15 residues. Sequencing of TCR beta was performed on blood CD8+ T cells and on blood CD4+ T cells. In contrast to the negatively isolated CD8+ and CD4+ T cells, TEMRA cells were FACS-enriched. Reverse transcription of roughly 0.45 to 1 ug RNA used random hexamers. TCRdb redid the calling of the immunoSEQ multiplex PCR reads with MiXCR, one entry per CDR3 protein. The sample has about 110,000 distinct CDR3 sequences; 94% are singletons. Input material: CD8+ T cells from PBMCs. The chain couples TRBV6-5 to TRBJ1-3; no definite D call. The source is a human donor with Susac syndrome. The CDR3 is CASITGQHSGNTIYF. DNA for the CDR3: TGTGCCAGCATTACCGGCCAACACTCTGGAAACACCATATATTTT.